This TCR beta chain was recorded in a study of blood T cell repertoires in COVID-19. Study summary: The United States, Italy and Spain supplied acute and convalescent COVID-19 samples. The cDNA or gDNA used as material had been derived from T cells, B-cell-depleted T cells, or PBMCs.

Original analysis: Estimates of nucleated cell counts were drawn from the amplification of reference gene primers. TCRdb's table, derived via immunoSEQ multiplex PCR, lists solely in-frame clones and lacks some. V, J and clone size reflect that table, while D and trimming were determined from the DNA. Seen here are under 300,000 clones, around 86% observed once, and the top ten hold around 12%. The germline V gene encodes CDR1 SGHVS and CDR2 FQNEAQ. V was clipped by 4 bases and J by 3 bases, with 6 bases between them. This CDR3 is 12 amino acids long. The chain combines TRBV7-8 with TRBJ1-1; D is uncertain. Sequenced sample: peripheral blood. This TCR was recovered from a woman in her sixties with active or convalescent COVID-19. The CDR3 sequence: CASSSPDTEAFF. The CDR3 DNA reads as TGTGCCAGCAGCTCCCCCGACACTGAAGCTTTCTTT.